These 20 T cell receptor beta chains were sequenced from one sample in a study of spatial heterogeneity in lung cancer. As for time point: blood at routine non-recurrence follow-up after resection. TCRdb independently ran MiXCR on the 5' RACE reads; one entry per CDR3 protein. The sample lists fewer than 150,000 distinct CDR3 sequences, roughly a tenth occurring once. This specimen was PBMCs, taken at follow-up. The source is a female donor with early-stage non-small cell lung cancer.

This rearrangement joins TRBV2 to TRBJ2-3, with 10 bases identical to TRBD2. With 6 bases clipped from V and 4 bases from J, the junction kept 10 bases outside the gene matches. Germline V gives CDR1 SNHLY, CDR2 FYNNEI. This CDR3 contains 16 residues. This chain's CDR3 is CASRGGLAAISDTQYF. The CDR3 DNA sequence: TGTGCCAGCAGGGGAGGACTAGCGGCGATCTCAGATACGCAGTATTTT.

This chain joins TRBV28 and TRBJ1-4, with D hard to call. The germline V gene encodes CDR1 MDHEN and CDR2 SYDVKM. V lost 8 bases and J lost 7, with 20 bases in between. This CDR3 is 15 amino acids long. The CDR3 sequence: CASSPIGSLGEKLFF. CDR3 DNA: TGTGCCAGCTCCCCTATAGGGAGTTTGGGTGAAAAACTGTTTTTT.

This clonotype was found many times. The CDR3 sequence is CASSLNRVEEQYV. The CDR3 bases are TGTGCCAGCAGTTTGAACAGGGTAGAAGAGCAGTACGTC. The J gene is TRBJ2-7, the V gene TRBV12-3 or TRBV12-4, with D perhaps matching TRBD1 (6 bases). The CDR3 is made up of 13 amino acids. Trimming removed 3 bases from V and 7 bases from J, with 13 bases in between.

The sample holds a few counts of this clonotype. V and J are TRBV6-2 or TRBV6-3 and TRBJ2-3, with TRBD2 matching 14 bases. V lost 6 bases and J lost 6; bases outside the gene matches: 5. The CDR3 length is 15 residues. CDR1 MNHEY and CDR2 SVGEGT come from the germline V gene. The CDR3 DNA follows: TGTGCCAGCAGGGACGGGACTAGCGGGAGTGATACGCAGTATTTT. It is translated as CASRDGTSGSDTQYF.

V is TRBV7-9 and J is TRBJ2-7, with 9 bases identical to TRBD1. Trimming at V came to 3 bases and at J to 4 bases, leaving 7 bases not matched to a gene. This CDR3 is 15 amino acids long. Germline V gene lookup returns CDR1 SEHNR and CDR2 FQNEAQ (reference sequence). The CDR3 DNA follows: TGTGCCAGCAGCTTGGCAGGACAGGGGTGGTACGAGCAGTACTTC. Protein product: CASSLAGQGWYEQYF.

This clonotype came up a few times. The genes are TRBV10-3 and TRBJ2-7; D unclear. The ends were cut back, 3 bases at V and 2 bases at J, with 14 bases in the middle. This CDR3 contains 15 residues. The V gene's germline CDR1 is ENHRY and CDR2 SYGVKD. The CDR3 DNA reads as TGTGCCATCAGTGAAGGTCGGCGATCGGCCTACGAGCAGTACGTC. Its protein is CAISEGRRSAYEQYV.

This clonotype was seen many times. The rearrangement joins TRBV12-3 or TRBV12-4 to TRBJ2-3; a possible D gene is TRBD2 (6 bases). Trimming pared 7 bases from V and 4 bases from J, leaving 15 bases between. The CDR3 is 14 residues long. DNA of the CDR3: TGTGCCAGCACCGGAGGGAGTTGGGCAGATACGCAGTATTTT. It encodes CASTGGSWADTQYF.

This clonotype was recorded at least ten times. The chain combines TRBV18 with TRBJ2-5; 7 bases fit TRBD1. This CDR3 spans 14 amino acids. V shed 6 bases, J shed 1 base, and the junction held 5 bases outside the gene matches. CDR1 is KGHSH, CDR2 LQKENI, per germline. The CDR3: CASSSGQSQETQYF. The CDR3 nucleotides are TGTGCCAGCTCCTCGGGACAGTCCCAAGAGACCCAGTACTTC.

This clonotype occurred many times. The V call is TRBV28, the J call TRBJ2-1; 7 bases are a match to TRBD2. J lost 9 bases, V lost 4 bases, and 12 bases had no gene match. The CDR3 contains 15 residues. Germline V lookup: CDR1 MDHEN, CDR2 SYDVKM. CDR3 amino acids: CASSYARAGEGEQFF. CDR3 sequence (DNA): TGTGCCAGCAGTTACGCCCGGGCGGGAGAGGGTGAGCAGTTCTTC.

The chain's CDR3 is CSARGLTNIQYF. In nucleotides, the CDR3 is TGCAGTGCCAGGGGACTTACAAACATTCAGTACTTC. J is TRBJ2-4 and V is TRBV20-1; D may be TRBD1 or TRBD2 (6 bases each). Per germline, CDR1 DFQATT and CDR2 SNEGSKA (reference sequence). V lost 6 bases and J 6 bases, leaving 12 bases between the germline ends. CDR3 length: 12 amino acids.

This chain links TRBV29-1 with TRBJ1-3; the D gene is possibly TRBD1 (5 bases). CDR3 size: 14 residues. Trimming removed 6 bases from V and 0 bases from J, with 12 bases in between. CDR1 is SQVTM, CDR2 ANQGSEA, per germline. CDR3 bases: TGCAGCGTCTCGGCAGGGAGCTCTGGAAACACCATATATTTT. Translating it yields CSVSAGSSGNTIYF.

The rearrangement uses TRBV24-1 and TRBJ1-5; TRBD1 might be the D (5 bases). V was clipped by 3 bases and J by 1 base, with 12 bases between them. The germline V gene encodes CDR1 KGHDR and CDR2 SFDVKD. The CDR3 has 16 residues. This chain's CDR3 is CATSDDDSASNQPQHF. As DNA, the CDR3 is TGTGCCACCAGTGATGATGACAGTGCCAGCAATCAGCCCCAGCATTTT.

The table lists this clonotype with a few counts. The chain joins TRBV2 to TRBJ1-1, with 8 bases matching TRBD1. The CDR3 runs 13 residues. Germline V gives CDR1 SNHLY, CDR2 FYNNEI. The junction had 4 bases not matched to a gene; V was cut back by 6 bases and J by 4 bases. The CDR3 nucleotides read TGTGCCAGCAGCTGGGACAGGTTCACTGAAGCTTTCTTT. Translating it yields CASSWDRFTEAFF.

The rearrangement links TRBV6-6 to TRBJ1-1; D not certain. V was pared by 3 bases and J by 1 base, with 9 bases between. CDR1 and CDR2 from the germline V gene are MNHNY and SVGAGI (reference sequence). This CDR3 has 14 amino acids. The CDR3 is CASSYGQENTEAFF. The DNA for the CDR3 is TGTGCCAGCAGTTATGGCCAGGAGAACACTGAAGCTTTCTTT.

This clonotype turned up a few times. The chain recombines TRBV7-6 with TRBJ2-2; 13 bases are a match to TRBD2. This CDR3 comprises 15 residues. The V gene's germline CDR1 is SGHVS and CDR2 FNYEAQ. The trim removed 4 bases at V and 7 bases at J, leaving 3 bases unmatched. The CDR3 loop is CASSSGLAGSGELFF. CDR3 coding DNA: TGTGCCAGCAGCTCGGGACTAGCGGGAAGCGGGGAGCTGTTTTTT.

Only a few counts were recorded for this clonotype. The CDR3 here is CASSYSSGAYNEQFF. CDR3 nucleotide sequence: TGTGCCAGCAGTTACTCGTCAGGGGCCTACAATGAGCAGTTCTTC. The chain carries TRBV6-5 and TRBJ2-1; TRBD1 is a possible D gene (6 bases). This CDR3 has 15 amino acids. The V gene lost 0 bases and the J gene lost 2 bases, with 8 bases spanning the gap. Germline V gene data show CDR1 as MNHEY and CDR2 as SVGAGI.

This clonotype showed up just a few times. The genes are TRBV24-1 and TRBJ1-2; 7 positions agree with TRBD1. Trimming removed 10 bases from V and 4 bases from J; junction bases left unmatched: 11. The CDR3 consists of 14 residues. Germline loops: CDR1 KGHDR, CDR2 SFDVKD. Here the CDR3 reads CATQEGQPVYGYTF. The CDR3 bases are TGTGCCACGCAAGAGGGACAGCCTGTCTATGGCTACACCTTC.

The gene calls are TRBV9 and TRBJ1-6; weak D call: TRBD1 (5 bases). V lost 3 bases to trimming and J lost 10 bases, with 11 bases between them. The CDR3 loop spans 13 amino acids. CDR1 and CDR2 (germline): SGDLS, YYNGEE. In DNA form, the CDR3 reads TGTGCCAGCAGCGATAGGGGCCGATCACCCCTCCACTTT. Its protein is CASSDRGRSPLHF.

A few counts support this clonotype. The chain joins TRBV5-4 to TRBJ1-1; no reliable D call. V was shortened by 6 bases and J by 4 bases, with 19 bases between the two germline ends. CDR3 length equals 15 residues. CDR1 and CDR2 (germline): SGHNT, YYREEE (reference sequence). The CDR3 is CASTAGRGRATEAFF. In nucleotides, the CDR3 is TGTGCCAGCACCGCAGGCCGGGGAAGGGCCACTGAAGCTTTCTTT.

In this sample, this clonotype turned up a few times. CDR3 sequence reads: CASSLKPGGTEAFF. Written as DNA, the CDR3 is TGTGCCAGCAGCTTAAAGCCAGGCGGGACTGAAGCTTTCTTT. The chain combines TRBV13 with TRBJ1-1; D remains unclear. This CDR3 has 14 amino acids. Trimming cost V 2 bases and J 5 bases, with 12 bases left between them. CDR1 is PRHDT and CDR2 is FYEKMQ in the germline V gene (reference sequence).